The clone carrying this T cell receptor (beta chain) was detected ten times or more. The record originates from a study of T cell repertoires in cytomegalovirus infection. Across the whole study: An indication of both CMV infection and matching HLA type came from public TCR beta signatures.

V was clipped by 4 bases and J by 3 bases, with 12 bases between them. Germline V gene lookup returns CDR1 MNHEY and CDR2 SVGEGT. This CDR3 has 14 residues. TCRdb processed the reads anew with MiXCR; each CDR3 protein has one entry. The sample consists of 510,000 or so distinct CDR3 sequences, around 27% of them appearing once. The source is a human donor in good health (CMV status not recorded). Some clones in this sample may be carry-over from other donors' samples. V and J are TRBV6-2 or TRBV6-3 and TRBJ2-5; D not certain. Material: PBMCs. In nucleotides, the CDR3 is TGTGCCAGCAGTTCTCGGAAAAGGGAAGAGACCCAGTACTTC. Amino acid sequence: CASSSRKREETQYF.